This T cell receptor beta chain came from a study of blood T cell repertoires in COVID-19. Study-wide context: T cells, B-cell-depleted T cells, or PBMCs supplied cDNA or gDNA.

Original methodology: Amplified reference gene primers provided the basis for estimating nucleated cell counts. Using immunoSEQ multiplex PCR, the repertoire was profiled, and TCRdb retains in-frame clones only, with some absent. V and J calls and clone size follow that table, whereas D and trimming were derived from the DNA. This table holds 90,000 to 120,000 clones, roughly four fifths found once. Trimming stripped 4 bases from V and 3 bases from J, with 14 bases between. The germline gives CDR1 LGHDT, CDR2 YNNKEL (reference sequence). The CDR3 runs 15 residues. The sequence was collected from a man in his 60s with acute or convalescent COVID-19. Sequencing was carried out using peripheral blood. The chain uses TRBV3-1 (or the pseudogene TRBV3-2) and TRBJ2-3, with D uncertain. CDR3 region: CASSPPERTTDTQYF. In DNA, the CDR3 is TGTGCCAGCAGCCCTCCGGAGCGCACAACAGATACGCAGTATTTT.